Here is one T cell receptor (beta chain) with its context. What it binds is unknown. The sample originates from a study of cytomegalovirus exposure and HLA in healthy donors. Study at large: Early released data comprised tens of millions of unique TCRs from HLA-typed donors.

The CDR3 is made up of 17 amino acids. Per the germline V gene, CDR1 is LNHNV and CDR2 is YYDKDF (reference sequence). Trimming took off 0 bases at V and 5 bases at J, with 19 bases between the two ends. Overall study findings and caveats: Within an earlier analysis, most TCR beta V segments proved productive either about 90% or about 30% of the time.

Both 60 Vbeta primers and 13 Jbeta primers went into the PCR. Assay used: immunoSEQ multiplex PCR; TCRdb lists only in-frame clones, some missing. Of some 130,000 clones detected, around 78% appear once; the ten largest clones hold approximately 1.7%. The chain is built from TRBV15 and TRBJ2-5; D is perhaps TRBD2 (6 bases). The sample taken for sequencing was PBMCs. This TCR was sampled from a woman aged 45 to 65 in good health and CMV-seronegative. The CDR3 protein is CATSRETFGGGAETQYF. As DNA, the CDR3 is TGTGCCACCAGCAGAGAAACGTTTGGGGGAGGAGCTGAGACCCAGTACTTC.